The clone carrying this T cell receptor beta chain has just one count. Antigen unknown. Other DNA sequences of this sample code for an identical CDR3. The CDR3 sequence is 11 residues long. CDR1 and CDR2 from the germline V gene are SQVTM and ANQGSEA. V lost 7 bases, J lost 1 base, and 7 bases lay in between. These data belong to a study of CD8+ T cells in alopecia areata. Specified treatment: oral pan-JAK inhibitor, 5-10 mg twice daily. RNA extraction and reverse transcription yielded cDNA as sequencing template. Generated by immunoSEQ multiplex PCR, the TCRdb table keeps only in-frame clones and is missing some. The data contain about 130,000 clones, nearly 55% of them singletons. Notes on the study in general: Many expanded lesional clones persisted in scalp and blood during tofacitinib treatment. Normal skin contains resident alphabeta T cells, and these are also sequenced in scalp samples.

The source material was CD8+ T cells sorted from blood, sampled at week 4, from a patient treated with tofacitinib. This receptor was taken from a human donor with alopecia areata. V gene TRBV29-1 combines with J gene TRBJ1-1, with D possibly matching TRBD1 (5 bases). In DNA, the CDR3 is TGCAGCGCGCAGGGGAACACTGAAGCTTTCTTT. It is translated as CSAQGNTEAFF.